This TCR beta chain originates from a study of cytomegalovirus exposure and HLA in healthy donors (dated by TCRdb to about 2017). With respect to the entire study: An earlier analysis of roughly 630 of the donors reported about 290 Gb of sequence data and roughly 100 million unique TCR beta sequences from about 179 million T cells. A later analysis re-analyzed previously published TCR beta repertoires from 666 donors and added high-resolution HLA genotyping to study TCR occurrence patterns. The study aimed to test whether cataloging public T cell receptors could reveal signatures of past pathogen exposure. HLA typing covered class I and class II loci at four-digit resolution. Donor age, sex, ethnicity and CMV serostatus were collected together with the repertoire data. About 280 gigabases of sequencing data and 70 million to 100 million unique TCR sequences were included in an early release covering about 620 HLA-typed donors. The study used immunosequencing to profile the T cell repertoires of 670 or so subjects and linked those repertoires to cytomegalovirus serostatus. About 5 DR-DQ haplotypes were handled as single units for association and clustering, since linkage in the cohort was strong. In a later genetic analysis, genome-wide SNP genotypes for about 60% of the 666 donors were used, and that subset was treated as a discovery cohort. A separate validation cohort of 100 to 150 different subjects was used in addition to the roughly 720-subject first cohort. The study combined high-throughput TCR immunosequencing, statistical association of individual TCRs with disease status, and machine learning to predict cytomegalovirus infection status. Among roughly 370 genotyped donors of the cohort, an average of approximately 250,000 unique TCR beta nucleotide sequences were sequenced per donor, about a sixth of them non-productive. An earlier analysis of about 620 of the donors applied high-throughput TCR beta sequencing to assess whether each TCR beta V gene segment acted as functional or pseudogenic. Among the roughly 390 genotyped donors, 75% to 90% belonged to the genetic ancestry cluster associated with self-reported Caucasian donors. Typing coverage varied by locus: about 620-630 donors for A, B, C, DRB1 and DQB1; more than 500 for DQA1; about 590 for DPA1; about 450 for DPB1. The later analysis used no new phenotypic data to find candidate immune exposures, relying instead on TCR beta sequences and their occurrence across donors. All discovery cohort repertoires had been generated on a single sequencing platform.

Compared with germline, V lacks 4 bases and J lacks 8 bases; bases without a gene match: 7. The CDR3, cysteine through phenylalanine, is 15 amino acids long. Only the CDR3 region is kept as DNA, spanning 45 bases read in frame from base 1. The germline V gene yields MDHEN for CDR1 and SYDVKM for CDR2. The cohort consisted of 666 healthy bone marrow donors. All cohort members were sampled while nominally healthy, although unrecorded immune exposures were likely present. The donor was CMV seronegative and was included in the group of a few hundred seronegative cohort members. Every donor gave a peripheral blood sample, and the peripheral blood mononuclear cells from that sample were used for TCR beta sequencing. The Qiagen DNeasy Blood Extraction Kit was used to extract genomic DNA from the blood cell samples. Comments on this clone: The target of this receptor is not known. It has no much larger one-base neighbor in the sample; base qualities were not kept.

The study at large found these results: It was suggested by the authors that the approach could potentially be generalized to other disease states and immunological phenotypes. When HLA alleles, especially DR and DQ, strongly co-occurred, TCR associations were difficult to assign to individual alleles. A few of the identified cytomegalovirus-associated TCR beta chains were confirmed in vitro to be specific for cytomegalovirus antigens. Approximately 16 rarely observed V segments, including chromosome 9 orphons, were excluded from the earlier analysis of some 590 of the donors because counts were too low. CMV serostatus was the only immune exposure information available for the cohort. A further reported finding was that TCR beta sequences accurately predicted the HLA-A and HLA-B alleles for most subjects in the first cohort. Most TCR sequences were seen in very few donors, while some public TCRs were found in many individuals. A cluster of highly shared sequence variants was judged likely to represent a technical artifact of the sequencing pipeline. In a later genetic analysis, fewer N-insertions in productive TCRs were reported among donors in an Asian-associated ancestry cluster than the roughly 700-donor mean. The cohort was sequenced for TCR beta chains only, and without alpha or paired-chain data the features that could be detected were limited. Correlated functional status among segregating V segments might be attributable to linkage disequilibrium, but an unknown experimental factor could not be ruled out. An earlier analysis of around 540 of the donors showed that most TCR beta V segments appeared in productive rearrangements either about 87% or about 30% of the time, which broadly matched IMGT annotations. In a later analysis, around 17,000 TCR beta sequences were associated with specific HLA alleles at a false discovery rate of 0.05. A later analysis reported that several top co-occurrence clusters appeared linked to parvovirus B19, influenza, CMV and Epstein-Barr virus. In a later analysis, HLA-associated TCR beta chains showed more clonal expansion and lower generation probabilities than non-associated chains that were equally common. A later genetic analysis associated a missense DCLRE1C variant with V-gene and J-gene trimming of TCR beta chains, and an independent cohort replicated the association. Some IMGT-functional V segments, including TRBV6-2 and TRBV6-3, could not be told apart with the 87-base-pair reads, so those segments were excluded. HLA typing was unavailable for some donors at each locus, so association tests used only the typed subset. The study listed 150 to 200 TCR beta chains as associated with cytomegalovirus. The classifier was reported to diagnose cytomegalovirus status with high specificity and sensitivity in both the original cohort and the validation cohort. Roughly uniform sequencing depth across donors was assumed in presence/absence analyses, although this assumption may not hold. A later analysis found that most CMV-associated TCR beta chains appeared HLA-restricted, with HLA associations seemingly driven largely by CMV exposure. A later analysis found that TCR association rates varied across HLA loci, with DRB1 alleles showing the most associated TCRs and HLA-C alleles the fewest.

Library prep was done by the immunoSEQ multiplex PCR assay. The multiplex PCR relied on a mix of 60 forward primers for TCR Vbeta segments and 13 reverse primers for TCR Jbeta segments. The CDR3 region of rearranged TCR beta genes was amplified from genomic DNA with a multiplex PCR assay. The amplified TCR beta libraries were sequenced on the Illumina HiSeq System as 87-base-pair reads. Regarding the original processing steps: A later analysis counted some 80 million unique TCR beta chains across the 666 repertoires, and 10 million to 12 million of these chains were shared by at least two donors. Raw reads were error-corrected and collapsed into unique sequences by a nearest-neighbor algorithm in which closely related sequences were merged to remove PCR and sequencing errors. V, D and J gene segments were assigned by aligning CDR3 sequences to IMGT reference sequences. For a sequence to be retained, at least a six-nucleotide match to both a V gene segment and a J gene segment was required. Rearrangements were classified as productive when the CDR3 lacked stop codons and remained in frame with V and J, and all other rearrangements were classified as non-productive. Following IMGT convention, CDR3 was defined as the stretch from the second conserved V-encoded cysteine up to the conserved J-encoded phenylalanine. The earlier analysis of 500 to 650 of the donors excluded any sequence lacking an unambiguous match to a single V gene segment. An earlier analysis of a few hundred of the donors classified V segments as functional when productive rearrangements were above 56.7% and as segregating when the standard deviation between donors was above 5%. To diagnose cytomegalovirus status from the catalog of TCR beta chain sequences, a statistical classification framework was built. In a later analysis, V and J genes were assigned by comparing TCR nucleotide sequences against IMGT/GENE-DB human TR gene sequences. Using the TCRdist pipeline, a later analysis assigned CDR3 sequences along with most-parsimonious VDJ recombination scenarios. A later analysis defined each TCR beta chain by its CDR3 amino acid sequence plus V-gene family, and excluded reads lacking a unique V-gene family. As a way to deal with suspected cross-contamination and a sequencing artifact, a later analysis dropped 500 to 700 nucleotide sequences that were highly shared and had low generation probability. For each public chain, a later analysis derived a clonal expansion index from normalized ranks of inferred template counts within each repertoire. In a later analysis, generation probabilities were computed with a VDJ recombination model fitted to out-of-frame rearrangements, and the resulting probabilities were checked against IGoR. In a later analysis, hypergeometric tests were used to score TCR-TCR, TCR-HLA and TCR-CMV co-occurrence, with a repertoire-size bias correction applied to TCR pairs. In a later analysis, false discovery rates were estimated by permuting HLA or CMV assignments 20 times. In a later analysis, co-occurring TCRs were grouped using DBSCAN, and TCRdist sequence similarity was added for clustering within HLA-allele-positive subsets. Repertoires with fewer than 30,000 or more than 120,000 public chains, plus five repertoires with anomalous nucleotide sharing, were excluded from co-occurrence clustering. Sourced from immuneACCESS, this table was stored by TCRdb with only in-frame sequences that have V and J called. A share of the clones is absent; for the studies checked, an unresolved V gene accounts for under half, and the remainder has no known explanation. The V and J calls and clone size are taken from that table; D and trimming were inferred from the DNA. The sample data list 90,000 to 110,000 clones, and roughly four fifths of these were observed just once. 1.3% of the sample is held by the ten biggest clonotypes.

The chain links TRBV28 with TRBJ2-1; 11 central nucleotides agree with TRBD2. The clonotype originates from a middle-aged man in good health and CMV-seronegative. Input material: PBMCs. Here is the DNA: TGTGCCAGCAGTTCGTTAGCGGGGGGGATTGATGAGCAGTTCTTC. Translated, it gives CASSSLAGGIDEQFF.